These 18 T cell receptor beta chains were all obtained from the same sample, sequenced in a study of CXCR3-negative and CXCR3-positive naive CD8 T cells. Regarding the study as a whole: CXCR3-expressing naive cells carried TRB CDR3s more hydrophobic than those of CXCR3-negative naive cells.

With UMI labels, 5' RACE was used to prepare the TRB cDNA libraries. TCRdb reprocessed the 5' RACE reads and reports one entry per CDR3 protein, with no DNA. With 130,000 to 150,000 distinct CDR3 sequences in the sample, the ten largest clones hold over 0.25%. Their antigen targets remain unknown. Specimen: naive CXCR3+ CD8+ T cells from blood. Subset meaning: CD45RO-CCR7+CD27+CD95- naive CD8+ T cells expressing CXCR3 (TNR3+). The receptor source for this set is a human donor in good health. Some clones in this sample may be carry-over from other donors' samples.

The CDR3 spells CSDRDGSRNEQYF. This chain joins TRBV29-1 and TRBJ2-7; TCRdb returns TRBD1, unconfirmable since there is no DNA. The CDR3 is 13 residues long. Germline V gives CDR1 SQVTM, CDR2 ANQGSEA.

CDR3: CSVEQGSEQYF. The rearrangement joins TRBV29-1 to TRBJ2-7; TCRdb's D call, TRBD1, is unchecked because there is no DNA. The CDR3 covers 11 residues. CDR1 is SQVTM, CDR2 ANQGSEA, per germline.

This sequence joins TRBV4-3 and TRBJ2-5; the D gene TCRdb calls, TRBD2, cannot be checked with no DNA. This CDR3 has 16 amino acids. Germline loops: CDR1 LGHNA, CDR2 YSLEER. CDR3 sequence reads: CASSQEDGLRGETQYF.

V usage is TRBV6-2 or TRBV6-3 and J usage is TRBJ1-5; TCRdb's assignment of TRBD1 cannot be checked, as there is no DNA. The CDR3 extends over 17 amino acids. Looked up from germline, CDR1 is MNHEY and CDR2 is SVGEGT. The CDR3 protein is CASTVGGRGDVDQPQHF.

The chain has TRBV13 and TRBJ2-3. The CDR3 consists of 12 residues. Germline CDR1 reads PRHDT; CDR2 reads FYEKMQ (reference sequence). CDR3 region: CASSRLTDTQYF.

The genes are TRBV7-9 and TRBJ2-1; TCRdb lists TRBD2, though no DNA is available to test this call. CDR3 size: 15 residues. The V gene's germline CDR1 is SEHNR and CDR2 FQNEAQ (reference sequence). The CDR3 sequence: CASKDGLAVDNEQFF.

The chain combines TRBV5-5 with TRBJ2-5; absent DNA, TCRdb's TRBD1 call cannot be checked. This CDR3 comprises 15 residues. Germline-derived CDR1 and CDR2 are SGHKS and YYEKEE (reference sequence). The CDR3 loop is CASSFGGSARETQYF.

J is TRBJ2-7 and V is TRBV6-2 or TRBV6-3. The CDR3 extends over 14 amino acids. Germline loops: CDR1 MNHEY, CDR2 SVGEGT. CDR3 residues: CASSYEVLIYEQYF.

The V call is TRBV12-3 or TRBV12-4, the J call TRBJ2-3. This CDR3 contains 12 residues. CDR3 sequence: CASSLNPDTQYF.

The gene calls are TRBV7-9 and TRBJ2-7; TCRdb designates TRBD1, a call that cannot be tested without DNA. This CDR3 has 17 residues. In germline, CDR1 is SEHNR, CDR2 FQNEAQ (reference sequence). The CDR3: CASSSTGEGTAYYEQYF.

The chain carries TRBV2 and TRBJ2-2; the TRBD1 assignment by TCRdb is unverifiable without DNA. The CDR3 contains 16 residues. The germline V gene has CDR1 SNHLY and CDR2 FYNNEI. CDR3 loop: CASSGLGGAIPGELFF.

V gene TRBV7-6 combines with J gene TRBJ2-2. The CDR3 is 15 residues long. Per germline, CDR1 SGHVS and CDR2 FNYEAQ. The CDR3 here is CASSLKSGNTGELFF.

The genes are TRBV29-1 and TRBJ2-3; TCRdb outputs TRBD2, but without DNA this stays unchecked. The CDR3 is 15 residues long. The germline V gene encodes CDR1 SQVTM and CDR2 ANQGSEA. The CDR3 region is CSVEDWSGETDTQYF.

V usage is TRBV20-1 and J usage is TRBJ2-7. The CDR3 is 13 residues long. CDR1 is DFQATT, CDR2 SNEGSKA, per germline (reference sequence). The CDR3 reads CSASQPSSYEQYF.

This chain joins TRBV7-9 and TRBJ1-2. CDR1 is SEHNR and CDR2 is FQNEAQ in the germline V gene (reference sequence). The CDR3 has 15 residues. The CDR3 loop is CASSFTALTNYGYTF. Variable domain in full (rest from reference TRBV7-9 and TRBJ1-2): DTGVSQNPRHKITKRGQNVTFRCDPISEHNRLYWYRQTLGQGPEFLTYFQNEAQLEKSRLLSDRFSAERPKGSFSTLEIQRTEQGDSAMYLCASSFTALTNYGYTFGSGTRLTVV.

This chain links TRBV7-9 with TRBJ1-2; with no DNA, the TCRdb D assignment of TRBD1 cannot be verified. The length of the CDR3 is 16 residues. The germline gives CDR1 SEHNR, CDR2 FQNEAQ (reference sequence). The CDR3 is CASSLQTPGPWEGYTF.

This sequence joins TRBV12-3 or TRBV12-4 and TRBJ1-1. This CDR3 spans 14 amino acids. The CDR3 protein is CASSLLGPDTEAFF.

The V call is TRBV12-3 or TRBV12-4, the J call TRBJ2-3. The CDR3 runs to 13 residues. The CDR3 sequence is CASSLVVTDTQYF.